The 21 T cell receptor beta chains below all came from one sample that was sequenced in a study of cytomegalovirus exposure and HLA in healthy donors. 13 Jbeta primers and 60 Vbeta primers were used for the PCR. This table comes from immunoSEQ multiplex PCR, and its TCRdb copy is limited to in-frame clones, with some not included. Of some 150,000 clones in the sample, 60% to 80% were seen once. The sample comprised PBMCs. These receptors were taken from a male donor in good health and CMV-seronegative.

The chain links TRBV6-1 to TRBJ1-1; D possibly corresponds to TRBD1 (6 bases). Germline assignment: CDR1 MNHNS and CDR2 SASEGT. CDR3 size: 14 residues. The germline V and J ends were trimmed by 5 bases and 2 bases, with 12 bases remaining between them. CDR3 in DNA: TGTGCCAGCAGTTCAGGACAGAGTAACACTGAAGCTTTCTTT. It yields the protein CASSSGQSNTEAFF.

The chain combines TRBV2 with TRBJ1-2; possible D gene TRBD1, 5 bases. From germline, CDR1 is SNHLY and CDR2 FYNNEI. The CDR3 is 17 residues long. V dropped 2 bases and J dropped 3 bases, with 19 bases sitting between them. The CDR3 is CASSELRQGGLDYGYTF. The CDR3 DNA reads TGTGCCAGCAGTGAACTGAGGCAGGGCGGATTAGACTATGGCTACACCTTC.

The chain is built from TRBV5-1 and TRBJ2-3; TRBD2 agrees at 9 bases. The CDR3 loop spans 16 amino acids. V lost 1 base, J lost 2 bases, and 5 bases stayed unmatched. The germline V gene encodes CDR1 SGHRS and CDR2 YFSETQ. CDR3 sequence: CASSLMPSGVTDTQYF. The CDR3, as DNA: TGCGCCAGCAGCTTGATGCCTAGCGGGGTCACAGATACGCAGTATTTT.

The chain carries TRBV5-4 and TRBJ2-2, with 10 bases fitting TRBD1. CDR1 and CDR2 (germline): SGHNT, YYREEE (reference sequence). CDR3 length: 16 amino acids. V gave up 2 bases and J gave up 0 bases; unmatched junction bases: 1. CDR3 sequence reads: CASSLGTGANTGELFF. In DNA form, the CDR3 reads TGTGCCAGCAGCTTAGGGACAGGGGCGAACACCGGGGAGCTGTTTTTT. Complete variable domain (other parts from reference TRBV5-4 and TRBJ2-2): ETGVTQSPTHLIKTRGQQVTLRCSSQSGHNTVSWYQQALGQGPQFIFQYYREEENGRGNFPPRFSGLQFPNYSSELNVNALELDDSALYLCASSLGTGANTGELFFGEGSRLTVL.

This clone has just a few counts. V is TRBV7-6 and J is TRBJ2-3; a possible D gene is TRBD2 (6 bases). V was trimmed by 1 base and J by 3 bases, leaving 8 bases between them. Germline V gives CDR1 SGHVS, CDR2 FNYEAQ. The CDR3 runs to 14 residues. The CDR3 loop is CASSLDGGTDTQYF. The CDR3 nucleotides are TGTGCCAGCAGCTTAGATGGGGGGACAGATACGCAGTATTTT.

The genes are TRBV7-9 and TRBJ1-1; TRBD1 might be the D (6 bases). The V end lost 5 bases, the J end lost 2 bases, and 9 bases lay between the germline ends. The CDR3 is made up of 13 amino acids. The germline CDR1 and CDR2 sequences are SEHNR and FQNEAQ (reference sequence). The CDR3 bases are TGTGCCAGCAGCGCACAGGGAAACACTGAAGCTTTCTTT. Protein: CASSAQGNTEAFF.

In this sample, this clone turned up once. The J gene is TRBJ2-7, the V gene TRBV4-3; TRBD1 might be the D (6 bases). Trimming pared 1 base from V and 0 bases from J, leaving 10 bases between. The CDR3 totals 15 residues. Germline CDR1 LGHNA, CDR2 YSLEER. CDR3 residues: CASSQGPGVSYEQYF. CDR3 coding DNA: TGCGCCAGCAGCCAAGGTCCAGGGGTCTCCTACGAGCAGTACTTC.

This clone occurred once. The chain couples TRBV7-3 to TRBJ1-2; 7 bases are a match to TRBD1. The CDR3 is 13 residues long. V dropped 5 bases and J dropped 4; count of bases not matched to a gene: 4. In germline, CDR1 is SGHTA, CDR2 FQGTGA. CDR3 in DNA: TGTGCCAGCAGCCAGGCAGGGGGCTATGGCTACACCTTC. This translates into CASSQAGGYGYTF.

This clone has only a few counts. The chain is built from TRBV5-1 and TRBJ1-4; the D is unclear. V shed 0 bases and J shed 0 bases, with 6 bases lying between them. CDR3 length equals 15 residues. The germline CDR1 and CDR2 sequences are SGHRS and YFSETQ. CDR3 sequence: CASSLGRATNEKLFF. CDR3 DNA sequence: TGCGCCAGCAGCTTGGGGAGGGCAACTAATGAAAAACTGTTTTTT.

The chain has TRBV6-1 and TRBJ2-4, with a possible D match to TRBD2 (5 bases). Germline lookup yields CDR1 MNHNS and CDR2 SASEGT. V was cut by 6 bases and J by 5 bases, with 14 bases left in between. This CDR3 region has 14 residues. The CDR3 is CASRTRPGENIQYF. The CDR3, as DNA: TGTGCCAGCAGAACCAGGCCCGGGGAAAACATTCAGTACTTC.

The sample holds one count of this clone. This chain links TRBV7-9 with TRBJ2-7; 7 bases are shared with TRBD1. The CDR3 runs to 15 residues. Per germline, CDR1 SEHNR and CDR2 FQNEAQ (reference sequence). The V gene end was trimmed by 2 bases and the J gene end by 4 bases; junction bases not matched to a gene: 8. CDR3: CASSLYGTAFYEQYF. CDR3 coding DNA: TGTGCCAGCAGCTTATATGGGACAGCTTTTTACGAGCAGTACTTC.

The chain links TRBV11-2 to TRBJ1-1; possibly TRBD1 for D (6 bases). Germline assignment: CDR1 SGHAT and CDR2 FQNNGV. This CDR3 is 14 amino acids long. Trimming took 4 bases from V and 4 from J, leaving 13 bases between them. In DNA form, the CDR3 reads TGTGCCAGCAGCTGGGGGGGGCTCGGCACTGAAGCTTTCTTT. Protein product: CASSWGGLGTEAFF.

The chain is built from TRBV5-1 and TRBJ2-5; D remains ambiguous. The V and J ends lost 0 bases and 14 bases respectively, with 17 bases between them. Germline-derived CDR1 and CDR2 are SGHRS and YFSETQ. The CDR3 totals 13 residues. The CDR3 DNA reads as TGCGCCAGCAGCTTGGCGGCCACTACGAGCATTTACTTC. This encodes CASSLAATTSIYF.

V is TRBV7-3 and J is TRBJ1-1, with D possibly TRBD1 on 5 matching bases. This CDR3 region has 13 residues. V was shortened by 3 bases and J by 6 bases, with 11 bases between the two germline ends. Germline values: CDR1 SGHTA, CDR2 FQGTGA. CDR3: CASSFTRDAEAFF. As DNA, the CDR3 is TGTGCCAGCAGCTTTACCAGGGATGCTGAAGCTTTCTTT.

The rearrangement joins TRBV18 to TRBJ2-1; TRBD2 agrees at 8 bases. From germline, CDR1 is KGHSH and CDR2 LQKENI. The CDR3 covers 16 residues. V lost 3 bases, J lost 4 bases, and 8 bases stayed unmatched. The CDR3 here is CASSPASAGAYNEQFF. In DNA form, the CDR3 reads TGTGCCAGCTCACCCGCCTCAGCGGGAGCGTACAATGAGCAGTTCTTC.

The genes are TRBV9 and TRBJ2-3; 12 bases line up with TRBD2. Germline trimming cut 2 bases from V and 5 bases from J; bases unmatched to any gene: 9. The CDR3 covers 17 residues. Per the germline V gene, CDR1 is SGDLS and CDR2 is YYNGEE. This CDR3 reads CASSVRPSGGAGDTQYF. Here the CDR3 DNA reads TGTGCCAGCAGCGTTAGGCCTAGCGGGGGGGCTGGAGATACGCAGTATTTT.

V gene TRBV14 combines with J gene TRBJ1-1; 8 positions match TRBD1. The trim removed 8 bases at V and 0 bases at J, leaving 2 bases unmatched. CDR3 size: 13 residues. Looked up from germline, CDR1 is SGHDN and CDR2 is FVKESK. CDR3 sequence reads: CASRRGLNTEAFF. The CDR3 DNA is TGTGCCAGCCGCAGGGGGCTGAACACTGAAGCTTTCTTT.

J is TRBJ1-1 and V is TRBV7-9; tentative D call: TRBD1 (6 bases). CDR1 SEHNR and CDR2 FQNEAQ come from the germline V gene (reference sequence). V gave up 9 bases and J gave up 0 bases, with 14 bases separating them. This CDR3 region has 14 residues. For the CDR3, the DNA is TGTGCCAGTACCAAGGGGGGGATGAACACTGAAGCTTTCTTT. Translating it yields CASTKGGMNTEAFF.

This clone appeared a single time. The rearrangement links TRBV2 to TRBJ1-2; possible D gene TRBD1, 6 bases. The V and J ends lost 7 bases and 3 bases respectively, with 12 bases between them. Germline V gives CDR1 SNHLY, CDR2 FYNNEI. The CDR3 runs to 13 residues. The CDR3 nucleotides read TGTGCCAGCACCCTACAGGGCGACTATGGCTACACCTTC. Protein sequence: CASTLQGDYGYTF.

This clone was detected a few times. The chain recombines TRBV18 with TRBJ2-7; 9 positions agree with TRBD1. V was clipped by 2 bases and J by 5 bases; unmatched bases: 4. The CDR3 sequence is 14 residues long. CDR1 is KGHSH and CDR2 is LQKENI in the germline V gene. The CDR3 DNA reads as TGTGCCAGCTCACCAATCACAGGGGGCGACGAGCAGTACTTC. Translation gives CASSPITGGDEQYF.

The CDR3 reads CASSVEQGLEQFF. DNA of the CDR3: TGTGCCAGCAGCGTAGAGCAGGGCCTTGAGCAGTTCTTC. This rearrangement joins TRBV9 to TRBJ2-1, with a weak D call TRBD1 (5 bases). Trimming left V 0 bases short and J 9 bases short, with 10 bases between. CDR3 length: 13 amino acids. Per germline, CDR1 SGDLS and CDR2 YYNGEE.